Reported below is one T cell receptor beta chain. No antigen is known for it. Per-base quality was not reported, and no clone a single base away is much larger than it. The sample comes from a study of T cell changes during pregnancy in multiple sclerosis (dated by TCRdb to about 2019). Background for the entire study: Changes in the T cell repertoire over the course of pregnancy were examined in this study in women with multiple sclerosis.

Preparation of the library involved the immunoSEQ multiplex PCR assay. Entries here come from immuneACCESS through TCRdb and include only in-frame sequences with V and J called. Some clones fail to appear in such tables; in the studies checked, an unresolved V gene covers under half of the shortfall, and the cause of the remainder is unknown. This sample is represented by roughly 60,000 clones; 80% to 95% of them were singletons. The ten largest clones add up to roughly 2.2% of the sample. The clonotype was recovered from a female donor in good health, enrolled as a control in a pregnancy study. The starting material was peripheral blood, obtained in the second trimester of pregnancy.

The CDR3 reads as follows: CASSARYEQYF. The nucleotide sequence reads TGTGCCAGCAGCGCCCGCTACGAGCAGTACTTC. Recombination joined TRBV9 with TRBJ2-7, with the D gene uncertain. The CDR1 and CDR2 encoded by the germline V gene are SGDLS and YYNGEE. V drops 3 bases and J drops 3 bases, leaving 4 bases in between. From the cysteine up to the phenylalanine, the CDR3 has a length of 11 residues. The sequence is cut down to CDR3 DNA, 33 bases in frame from base 1.